This T cell receptor beta chain was found in a study of cytomegalovirus exposure and HLA in healthy donors. Whole-study findings and limits: Both high specificity and high sensitivity reportedly marked the classifier's diagnosis of cytomegalovirus status. Among TCR sequences, most were rare, though some public TCRs appeared in many donors. Later on, an analysis tied approximately 17,000 TCR beta sequences to HLA alleles at 0.05 false discovery rate. The study had only CMV serostatus as immune exposure information.

PCR amplification relied on 60 Vbeta primers (plus 13 Jbeta primers). Produced via immunoSEQ multiplex PCR; TCRdb's table is partial and in-frame only. The table includes roughly 110,000 clones, about 74% detected once. Unmatched junction bases numbered 14, after V lost 0 bases and J lost 2 bases. The germline V gene encodes CDR1 SGHAT and CDR2 FQNNGV. This CDR3 is 19 amino acids long. The sample holds one count of this clone. What it binds is not known. The sample taken for sequencing was PBMCs. The receptor was isolated from a female donor in good health and CMV-seronegative. The V gene is TRBV11-2, the J gene TRBJ2-7; 9 positions match TRBD2. The CDR3 loop is CASSLERSEAGGPPYEQYF. For the CDR3, the DNA is TGTGCCAGCAGCTTAGAACGATCCGAAGCGGGGGGACCCCCCTACGAGCAGTACTTC.